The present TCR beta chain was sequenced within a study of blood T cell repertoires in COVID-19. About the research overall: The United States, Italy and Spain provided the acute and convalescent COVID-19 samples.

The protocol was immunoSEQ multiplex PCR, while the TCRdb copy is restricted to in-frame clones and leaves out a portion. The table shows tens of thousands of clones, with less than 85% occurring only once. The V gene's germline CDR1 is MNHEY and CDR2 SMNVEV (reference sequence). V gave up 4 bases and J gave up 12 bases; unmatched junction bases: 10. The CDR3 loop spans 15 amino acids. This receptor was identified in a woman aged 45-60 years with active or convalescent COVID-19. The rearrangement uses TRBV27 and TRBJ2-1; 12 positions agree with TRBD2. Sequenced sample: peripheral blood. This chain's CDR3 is CASSSVGLAGNVQFF. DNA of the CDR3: TGTGCCAGCAGTTCCGTAGGACTAGCGGGGAACGTGCAGTTCTTC.